These 28 T cell receptor beta chains were all obtained from the same sample, sequenced in a study of cytomegalovirus exposure and HLA in healthy donors. The protocol was immunoSEQ multiplex PCR, while the TCRdb copy is restricted to in-frame clones and leaves out a portion. The sample contains approximately 82,000 clones, approximately 95% of which appear only once. Sequences were obtained from PBMCs. The receptors were sampled from a young woman in good health and CMV-seronegative.

The V call is TRBV11-3, the J call TRBJ2-3; 10 nucleotides align to TRBD2. The trim removed 5 bases at V and 8 bases at J, leaving 7 bases unmatched. Germline V gives CDR1 SGHNT, CDR2 YENEEA. This CDR3 spans 14 amino acids. The CDR3 DNA reads as TGTGCCAGCAGCCCGGGACTAGCGTCAGGTACGCAGTATTTT. The encoded protein is CASSPGLASGTQYF.

This clone has just one count. The genes are TRBV19 and TRBJ1-1; D might be TRBD1 (6 bases). Germline-derived CDR1 and CDR2 are LNHDA and SQIVND (reference sequence). CDR3 size: 14 residues. Between the trimmed V and J ends, which lost 10 bases and 0 bases, there was a span of 15 bases. CDR3 sequence reads: CATRDRKMNTEAFF. CDR3 coding DNA: TGTGCCACTCGAGACAGGAAGATGAACACTGAAGCTTTCTTT.

The table lists this clone with a count of one. The gene calls are TRBV6-1 and TRBJ2-1; TRBD1 agrees at 8 bases. The CDR3 extends over 14 amino acids. Unmatched junction bases numbered 8, after V lost 7 bases and J lost 6 bases. Germline loops: CDR1 MNHNS, CDR2 SASEGT. CDR3 sequence reads: CASKRQGIFNEQFF. The CDR3, as DNA: TGTGCCAGCAAAAGACAGGGGATATTCAATGAGCAGTTCTTC.

This clone showed up just once. The V and J genes are TRBV2 and TRBJ1-2, with 8 bases that match TRBD1. Looked up from germline, CDR1 is SNHLY and CDR2 is FYNNEI. This CDR3 has 13 residues. With V trimmed by 6 bases and J by 8 bases, 8 bases remained unmatched. The CDR3 nucleotides are TGTGCCAGCAGCGAGGACAGGGAACGGGGCTACACCTTC. Translation gives CASSEDRERGYTF.

This chain uses TRBV29-1 with TRBJ2-1, with 10 positions matching TRBD2. In germline, CDR1 is SQVTM, CDR2 ANQGSEA. The CDR3 loop spans 14 amino acids. The trim removed 0 bases at V and 7 bases at J, leaving 3 bases unmatched. Written as DNA, the CDR3 is TGCAGCGTTGAAGAAAGCGGGAGGGGAAATGAGCAGTTCTTC. Translating it yields CSVEESGRGNEQFF.

This chain uses TRBV27 with TRBJ1-5, with D possibly TRBD1 on 5 matching bases. Trimming pared 5 bases from V and 0 bases from J, leaving 11 bases between. Germline CDR1 MNHEY, CDR2 SMNVEV (reference sequence). This CDR3 contains 15 residues. The CDR3 nucleotides read TGTGCCAGCAGTCCGTGGGGGGATAGCAATCAGCCCCAGCATTTT. Translating it yields CASSPWGDSNQPQHF.

The V call is TRBV19, the J call TRBJ2-7; D not resolved. Trimming took 1 base from V and 4 from J, leaving 11 bases between them. This CDR3 spans 14 amino acids. Germline V gene lookup returns CDR1 LNHDA and CDR2 SQIVND (reference sequence). The CDR3 DNA sequence: TGTGCCAGTAGTATAGCTGCAGGAACATACGAGCAGTACTTC. Protein sequence: CASSIAAGTYEQYF.

About this clone itself: Compared with germline, one end of the junction differs, possibly owing to a read error. J is TRBJ2-3 and V is TRBV5-4; the D gene is possibly TRBD1 (5 bases). CDR1 and CDR2 from the germline V gene are SGHNT and YYREEE (reference sequence). The CDR3 extends over 15 amino acids. The CDR3, as DNA: TGTGCCAGCAGCTTCCCTCCTCTTCGACAGTCCAAGTGGTCTTTT. Its translation is CASSFPPLRQSKWSF.

The rearrangement links TRBV5-1 to TRBJ1-4; 10 nucleotides line up with TRBD1. J lost 2 bases, V lost 3 bases, and 1 base had no gene match. Germline lookup yields CDR1 SGHRS and CDR2 YFSETQ. The CDR3 runs to 15 residues. The CDR3 is CASSSTGGTNEKLFF. The CDR3, as DNA: TGCGCCAGCAGCTCGACAGGGGGCACTAATGAAAAACTGTTTTTT.

CDR3 residues: CASSQEWGRQPQHF. DNA for the CDR3: TGCGCCAGCAGCCAAGAATGGGGCCGTCAGCCCCAGCATTTT. V gene TRBV4-3 combines with J gene TRBJ1-5; D might be TRBD1 (5 bases). CDR3 length: 14 residues. V lost 0 bases to trimming and J lost 6 bases, with 9 bases between them. The germline V gene encodes CDR1 LGHNA and CDR2 YSLEER.

The chain links TRBV5-4 to TRBJ2-2; a possible D gene is TRBD2 (6 bases). V was shortened by 4 bases and J by 7 bases, with 20 bases between the two germline ends. This CDR3 spans 16 amino acids. Germline V gene sequence: CDR1 SGHNT, CDR2 YYREEE (reference sequence). CDR3 nucleotide sequence: TGTGCCAGCAGCCACGAATGGGGACTTCAAAGCGGGGAGCTGTTTTTT. Amino acid sequence: CASSHEWGLQSGELFF.

The gene calls are TRBV5-6 and TRBJ2-7; D is perhaps TRBD1 (6 bases). This CDR3 region has 16 residues. Per the germline V gene, CDR1 is SGHDT and CDR2 is YYEEEE. Between the trimmed V and J ends, which lost 5 bases and 3 bases, there was a span of 21 bases. The CDR3 region has the DNA TGTGCCAGCAGTTTCGACCCCGGACAGTCATTCTACGAGCAGTACTTC. This encodes CASSFDPGQSFYEQYF.

The chain combines TRBV7-2 with TRBJ1-1; D uncertain. Germline loops: CDR1 SGHTA, CDR2 FQGNSA. This CDR3 is built from 15 residues. Trimming stripped 5 bases from V and 0 bases from J, with 13 bases between. DNA for the CDR3: TGTGCCAGCAGCCTAGGAGGTGGCCTGAACACTGAAGCTTTCTTT. It is translated as CASSLGGGLNTEAFF.

This chain joins TRBV5-4 and TRBJ2-6; a possible D gene is TRBD1 (5 bases). Germline V gene lookup returns CDR1 SGHNT and CDR2 YYREEE (reference sequence). V lost 1 base and J lost 1, with 12 bases in between. The CDR3 contains 17 residues. CDR3 DNA: TGTGCCAGCAGCTTGAATCGACAGCTATCTGGGGCCAACGTCCTGACTTTC. It is translated as CASSLNRQLSGANVLTF.

The chain recombines TRBV7-8 with TRBJ1-2; weak D call: TRBD1 (6 bases). Looked up from germline, CDR1 is SGHVS and CDR2 is FQNEAQ. The CDR3 has 13 amino acids. Trimming removed 7 bases from V and 3 bases from J, with 12 bases in between. This CDR3 reads CASKNTGHYGYTF. In DNA, the CDR3 is TGTGCCAGCAAAAATACAGGGCACTATGGCTACACCTTC.

This sequence joins TRBV7-2 and TRBJ1-5, with D unclear. Germline assignment: CDR1 SGHTA and CDR2 FQGNSA. V was trimmed by 1 base and J by 3 bases, leaving 13 bases between them. This CDR3 has 16 amino acids. DNA for the CDR3: TGTGCCAGCAGCTTAGGCGGGAATCGGATCAATCAGCCCCAGCATTTT. It encodes CASSLGGNRINQPQHF.

This chain connects TRBV19 to TRBJ2-1; possibly TRBD1 for D (6 bases). CDR1 is LNHDA and CDR2 is SQIVND in the germline V gene (reference sequence). With 0 bases removed from V and 1 base from J, the gap between germline ends came to 7 bases. The CDR3 consists of 15 residues. The CDR3 bases are TGTGCCAGTAGTATAGAAGGACAGTCCTACAATGAGCAGTTCTTC. Translated: CASSIEGQSYNEQFF.

The chain recombines TRBV7-8 with TRBJ1-1; TRBD1 aligns across 8 bases. CDR3 length equals 15 residues. With V trimmed by 1 base and J by 4 bases, 5 bases remained unmatched. Germline V lookup: CDR1 SGHVS, CDR2 FQNEAQ. As DNA, the CDR3 is TGTGCCAGCAGCTTAGACGGACAGGGTGGCACTGAAGCTTTCTTT. It specifies CASSLDGQGGTEAFF.

The rearrangement uses TRBV6-5 and TRBJ2-7; a weak D match, TRBD1 (6 bases). The V gene lost 4 bases and the J gene lost 4 bases, with 17 bases spanning the gap. The CDR3 has 15 residues. Looked up from germline, CDR1 is MNHEY and CDR2 is SVGAGI. CDR3 amino acids: CASSSRTEMGYEQYF. The CDR3 DNA is TGTGCCAGCAGTTCCCGGACAGAGATGGGATACGAGCAGTACTTC.

Here the CDR3 reads CASSVGGGNQPQHF. The CDR3 DNA reads as TGCGCCAGCAGCGTGGGCGGTGGCAATCAGCCCCAGCATTTT. J is TRBJ1-5 and V is TRBV5-1; no clear D. V was cut by 4 bases and J by 2 bases, with 10 bases left in between. The CDR3 extends over 14 amino acids. Germline V gives CDR1 SGHRS, CDR2 YFSETQ.

The rearrangement links TRBV27 to TRBJ2-1, with 8 bases lining up with TRBD1. The CDR3 has 13 amino acids. Trimming took 3 bases from V and 7 from J; bases not matched to a gene: 2. Germline CDR1 and CDR2: MNHEY and SMNVEV (reference sequence). CDR3 DNA sequence: TGTGCCAGCAGTTTCTGGACAGGGAATGAGCAGTTCTTC. It codes for CASSFWTGNEQFF.

The rearrangement joins TRBV9 to TRBJ2-7; the match to TRBD1 covers 9 bases. The CDR3 totals 15 residues. V lost 0 bases, J lost 7 bases, and 8 bases stayed unmatched. Germline V CDR1 and CDR2: SGDLS, YYNGEE. CDR3 amino acids: CASSVGQQGAGEQYF. The CDR3 DNA reads TGTGCCAGCAGCGTAGGTCAACAGGGGGCGGGAGAGCAGTACTTC. Variable domain in full (rest from reference TRBV9 and TRBJ2-7): DSGVTQTPKHLITATGQRVTLRCSPRSGDLSVYWYQQSLDQGLQFLIQYYNGEERAKGNILERFSAQQFPDLHSELNLSSLELGDSALYFCASSVGQQGAGEQYFGPGTRLTVT.

The chain couples TRBV9 to TRBJ2-5, with TRBD2 identical over 7 bases. This CDR3 contains 15 residues. The junction had 9 bases not matched to a gene; V was cut back by 4 bases and J by 3 bases. Germline V gene data show CDR1 as SGDLS and CDR2 as YYNGEE. The CDR3, as DNA: TGTGCCAGCAGCCAAAGTCCCCTAGCGGAAGAGACCCAGTACTTC. The encoded protein is CASSQSPLAEETQYF.

The chain joins TRBV6-5 to TRBJ1-1, with no clear D. The CDR3 is 13 residues long. Germline-derived CDR1 and CDR2 are MNHEY and SVGAGI. With 2 bases removed from V and 4 bases from J, the gap between germline ends came to 8 bases. The DNA of the CDR3 is TGTGCCAGCAGTTACGGCCCCCGCACTGAAGCTTTCTTT. It yields the protein CASSYGPRTEAFF.

The chain links TRBV15 to TRBJ2-7; D not resolved. The germline V gene encodes CDR1 LNHNV and CDR2 YYDKDF (reference sequence). V was cut by 1 base and J by 9 bases, with 7 bases left in between. The CDR3 loop spans 11 amino acids. CDR3 in amino acids: CATSRGAGQYF. The CDR3 DNA is TGTGCCACCAGCAGAGGGGCCGGGCAGTACTTC.

This chain joins TRBV5-4 and TRBJ1-1; tentative D call: TRBD1 (5 bases). V lost 2 bases and J lost 2, with 13 bases in between. This CDR3 is built from 15 residues. Germline V gene sequence: CDR1 SGHNT, CDR2 YYREEE (reference sequence). CDR3 coding DNA: TGTGCCAGCAGCTTTACCACAGGTCTCAACACTGAAGCTTTCTTT. Its translation is CASSFTTGLNTEAFF.

The J gene is TRBJ2-3, the V gene TRBV27, with 10 bases matching TRBD2. The V gene's germline CDR1 is MNHEY and CDR2 SMNVEV (reference sequence). V lost 6 bases and J lost 2; bases outside the gene matches: 11. The CDR3 runs to 17 residues. In DNA, the CDR3 is TGTGCCAGCAGAATAGATACTAGCGGGGACCCCACAGATACGCAGTATTTT. This sequence encodes CASRIDTSGDPTDTQYF.

This chain joins TRBV11-3 and TRBJ2-1; D is perhaps TRBD2 (6 bases). The V gene's germline CDR1 is SGHNT and CDR2 YENEEA. The CDR3 runs 14 residues. Trimming removed 5 bases from V and 5 bases from J, with 13 bases in between. CDR3 nucleotides: TGTGCCAGCAGCCCCTTTCGGAGGGACAATGAGCAGTTCTTC. Protein: CASSPFRRDNEQFF. Drawing the rest from reference TRBV11-3 and TRBJ2-1, the complete variable domain is EAGVVQSPRYKIIEKKQPVAFWCNPISGHNTLYWYLQNLGQGPELLIRYENEEAVDDSQLPKDRFSAERLKGVDSTLKIQPAELGDSAVYLCASSPFRRDNEQFFGPGTRLTVL.